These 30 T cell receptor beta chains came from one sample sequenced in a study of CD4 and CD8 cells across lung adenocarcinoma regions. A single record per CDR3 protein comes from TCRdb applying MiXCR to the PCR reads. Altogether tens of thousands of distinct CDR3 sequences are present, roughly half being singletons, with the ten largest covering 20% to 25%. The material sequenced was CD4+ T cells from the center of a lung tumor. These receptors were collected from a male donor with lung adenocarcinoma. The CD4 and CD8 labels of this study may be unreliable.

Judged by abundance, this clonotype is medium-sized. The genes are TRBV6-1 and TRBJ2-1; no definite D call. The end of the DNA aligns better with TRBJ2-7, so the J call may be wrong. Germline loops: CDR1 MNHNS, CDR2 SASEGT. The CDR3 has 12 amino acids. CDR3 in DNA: TGTGCCAGCAGTGAAGCTGGGTACGAGCAGTACTTC. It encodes CASSEAGYEQYF.

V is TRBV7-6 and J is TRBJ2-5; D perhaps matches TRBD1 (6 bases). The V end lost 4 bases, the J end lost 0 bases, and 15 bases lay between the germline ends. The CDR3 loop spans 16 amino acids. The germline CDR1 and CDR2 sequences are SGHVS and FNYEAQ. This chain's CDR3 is CASSSKQGSYQETQYF. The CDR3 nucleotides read TGTGCCAGCAGCTCAAAACAGGGCTCGTACCAAGAGACCCAGTACTTC.

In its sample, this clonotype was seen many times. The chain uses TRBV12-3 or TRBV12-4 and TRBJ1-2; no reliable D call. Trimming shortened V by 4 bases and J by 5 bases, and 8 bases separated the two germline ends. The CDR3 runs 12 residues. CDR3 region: CASSSTEYGYTF. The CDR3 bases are TGTGCCAGCAGTTCGACCGAGTATGGCTACACCTTC.

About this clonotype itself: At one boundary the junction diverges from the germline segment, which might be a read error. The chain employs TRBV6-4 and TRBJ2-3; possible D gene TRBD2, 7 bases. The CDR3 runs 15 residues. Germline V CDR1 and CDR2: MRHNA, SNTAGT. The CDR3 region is CAGGDGGGGAETQYF. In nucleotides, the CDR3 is TGTGCCGGGGGTGACGGGGGCGGGGGCGCAGAGACGCAGTACTTT.

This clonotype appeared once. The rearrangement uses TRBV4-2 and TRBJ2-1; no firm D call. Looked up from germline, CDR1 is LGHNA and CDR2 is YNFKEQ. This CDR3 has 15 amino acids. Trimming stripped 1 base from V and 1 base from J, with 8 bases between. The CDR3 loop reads CASSQGGESYNEQFF. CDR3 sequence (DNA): TGTGCCAGCAGCCAAGGAGGCGAGTCCTACAATGAGCAGTTCTTC.

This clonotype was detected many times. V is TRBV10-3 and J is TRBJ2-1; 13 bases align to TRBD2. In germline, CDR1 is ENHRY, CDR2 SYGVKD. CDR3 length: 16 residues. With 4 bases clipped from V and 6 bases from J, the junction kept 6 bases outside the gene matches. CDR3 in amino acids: CAISGTGTSGTNEQFF. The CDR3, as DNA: TGTGCCATCAGTGGTACCGGGACTAGCGGGACCAATGAGCAGTTCTTC.

The CDR3 DNA sequence: TGTGCCAGTAGGCCGGGACTAGCCCCAGATACGCAGTATTTT. Amino acid sequence: CASRPGLAPDTQYF. J is TRBJ2-3 and V is TRBV19; 9 bases line up with TRBD2. V shed 6 bases, J shed 4 bases, and the junction held 5 bases outside the gene matches. The CDR3 totals 14 residues. Germline V CDR1 and CDR2: LNHDA, SQIVND (reference sequence).

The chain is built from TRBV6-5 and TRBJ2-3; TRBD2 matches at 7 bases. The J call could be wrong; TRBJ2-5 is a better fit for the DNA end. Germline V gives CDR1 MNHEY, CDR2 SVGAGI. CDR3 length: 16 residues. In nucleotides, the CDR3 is TGTGCCAGCAGTTACCAGAGCGGGACGAGCACAGAGACCCAGTACTTC. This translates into CASSYQSGTSTETQYF.

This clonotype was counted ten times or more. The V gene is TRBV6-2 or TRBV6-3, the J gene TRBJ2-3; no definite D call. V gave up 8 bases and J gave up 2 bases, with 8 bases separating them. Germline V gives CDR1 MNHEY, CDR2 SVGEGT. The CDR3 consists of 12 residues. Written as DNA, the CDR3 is TGTGCCAGCGACGGTAACACAGATACGCAGTATTTT. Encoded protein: CASDGNTDTQYF.

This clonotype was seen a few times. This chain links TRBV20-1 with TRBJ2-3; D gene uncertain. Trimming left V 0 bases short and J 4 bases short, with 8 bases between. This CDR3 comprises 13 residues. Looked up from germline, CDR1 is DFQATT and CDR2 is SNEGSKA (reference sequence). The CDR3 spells CSARDPLPDTQYF. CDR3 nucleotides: TGCAGTGCTAGAGATCCCTTGCCAGATACGCAGTATTTT.

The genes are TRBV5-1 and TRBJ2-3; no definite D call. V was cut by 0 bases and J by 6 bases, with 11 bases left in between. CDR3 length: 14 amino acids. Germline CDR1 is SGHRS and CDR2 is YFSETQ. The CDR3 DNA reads TGCGCCAGCAGCTTGGCTGCAGTCAGGGATACGCAGTATTTT. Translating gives CASSLAAVRDTQYF.

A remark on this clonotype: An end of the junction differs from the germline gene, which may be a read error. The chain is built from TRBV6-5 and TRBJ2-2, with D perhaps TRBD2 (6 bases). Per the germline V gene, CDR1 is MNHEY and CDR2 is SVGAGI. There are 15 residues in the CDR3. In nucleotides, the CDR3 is TGTGCCAGCAGACTCCAGTCCGGGAGCACCGATGAGCTGTATTTT. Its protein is CASRLQSGSTDELYF.

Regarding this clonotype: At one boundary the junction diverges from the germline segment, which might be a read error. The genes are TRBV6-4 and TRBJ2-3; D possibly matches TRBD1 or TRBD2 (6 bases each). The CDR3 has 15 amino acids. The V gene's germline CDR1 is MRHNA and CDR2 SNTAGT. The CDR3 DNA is TGTGCCAGCAGTGACGGGGGCGGGAATGCAGATACGCAGTACTTT. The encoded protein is CASSDGGGNADTQYF.

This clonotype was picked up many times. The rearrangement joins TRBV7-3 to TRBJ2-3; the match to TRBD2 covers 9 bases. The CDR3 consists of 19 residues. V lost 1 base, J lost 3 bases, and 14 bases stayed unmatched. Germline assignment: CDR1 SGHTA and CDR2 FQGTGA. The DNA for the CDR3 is TGTGCCAGCAGCTTAAGAGGTGGTAGCGGGAGATTGGGGACAGATACGCAGTATTTT. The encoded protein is CASSLRGGSGRLGTDTQYF.

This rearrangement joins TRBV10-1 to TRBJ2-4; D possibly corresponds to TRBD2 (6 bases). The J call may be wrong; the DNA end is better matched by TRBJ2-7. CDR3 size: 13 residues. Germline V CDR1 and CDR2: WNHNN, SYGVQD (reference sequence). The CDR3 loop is CATSPGTSYEQYF. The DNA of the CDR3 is TGCGCCACTTCACCAGGGACTTCCTACGAGCAGTACTTC.

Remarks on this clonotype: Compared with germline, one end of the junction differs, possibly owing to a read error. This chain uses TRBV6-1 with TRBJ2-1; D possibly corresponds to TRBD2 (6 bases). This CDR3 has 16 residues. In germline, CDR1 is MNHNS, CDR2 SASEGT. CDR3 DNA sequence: TGTGCCAGCAGTGGTGCTTGGGGGAGGACCTACGATGAGCAGTACTTT. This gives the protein CASSGAWGRTYDEQYF.

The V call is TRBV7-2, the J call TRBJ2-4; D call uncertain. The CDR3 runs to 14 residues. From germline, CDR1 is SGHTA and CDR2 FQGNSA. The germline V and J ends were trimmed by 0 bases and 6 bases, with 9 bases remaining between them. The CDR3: CASSLAAGLNIQYF. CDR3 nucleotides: TGTGCCAGCAGCTTAGCCGCCGGCCTAAACATTCAGTACTTC.

Written as DNA, the CDR3 is TGTGCCAGCAGTGGCTGTTCTAGCGTCGGGGAGCTGTTTTTT. It yields the protein CASSGCSSVGELFF. V is TRBV6-1 and J is TRBJ2-2; D is possibly TRBD2 (6 bases). The length of the CDR3 is 14 residues. Trimming took off 4 bases at V and 7 bases at J, with 13 bases between the two ends. Germline lookup yields CDR1 MNHNS and CDR2 SASEGT.

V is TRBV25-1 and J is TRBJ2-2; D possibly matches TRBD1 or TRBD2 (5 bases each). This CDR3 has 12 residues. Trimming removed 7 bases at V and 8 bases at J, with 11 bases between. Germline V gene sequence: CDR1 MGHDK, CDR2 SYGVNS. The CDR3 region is CASTRRTGELFF. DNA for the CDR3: TGTGCCAGCACCAGGAGGACAGGGGAGCTGTTTTTT.

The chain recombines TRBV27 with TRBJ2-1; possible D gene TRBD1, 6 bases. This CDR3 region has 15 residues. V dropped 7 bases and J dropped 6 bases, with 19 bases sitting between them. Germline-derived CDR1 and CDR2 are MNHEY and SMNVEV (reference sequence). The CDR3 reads CASMVSRGGLNEQFF. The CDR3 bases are TGTGCCAGCATGGTCTCCAGGGGTGGTCTCAATGAGCAGTTCTTC.

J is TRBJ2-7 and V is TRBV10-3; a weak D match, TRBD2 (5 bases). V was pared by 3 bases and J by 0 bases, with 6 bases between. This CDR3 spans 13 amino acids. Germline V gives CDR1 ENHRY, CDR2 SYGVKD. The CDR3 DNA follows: TGTGCCATCAGTGACGGGAACTCCTACGAGCAGTACTTC. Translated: CAISDGNSYEQYF.

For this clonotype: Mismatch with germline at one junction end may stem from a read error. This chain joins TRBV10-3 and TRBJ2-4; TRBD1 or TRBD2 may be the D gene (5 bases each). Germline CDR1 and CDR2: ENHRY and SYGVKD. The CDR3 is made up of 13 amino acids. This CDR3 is CASGRRAKNTQYF. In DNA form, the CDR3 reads TGTGCCTCGGGGCGGAGAGCCAAAAATACTCAGTATTTC.

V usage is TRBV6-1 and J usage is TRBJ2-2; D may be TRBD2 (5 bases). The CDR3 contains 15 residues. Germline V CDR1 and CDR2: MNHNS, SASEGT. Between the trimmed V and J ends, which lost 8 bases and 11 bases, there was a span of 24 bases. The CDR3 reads CASGLQAVSPGELFF. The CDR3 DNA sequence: TGTGCCAGCGGACTCCAGGCTGTAAGTCCAGGTGAGCTGTTTTTT.

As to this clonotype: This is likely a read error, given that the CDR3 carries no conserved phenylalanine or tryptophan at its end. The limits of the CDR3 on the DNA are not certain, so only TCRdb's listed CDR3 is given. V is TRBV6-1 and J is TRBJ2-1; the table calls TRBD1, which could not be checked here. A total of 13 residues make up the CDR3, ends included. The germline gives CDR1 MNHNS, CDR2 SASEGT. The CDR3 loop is CASSEWGSRLRVS.

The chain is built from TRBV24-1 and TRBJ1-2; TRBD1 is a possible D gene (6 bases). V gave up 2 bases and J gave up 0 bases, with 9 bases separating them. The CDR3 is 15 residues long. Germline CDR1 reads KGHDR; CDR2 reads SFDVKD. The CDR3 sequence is CATSDSGTTNYGYTF. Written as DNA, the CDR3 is TGTGCCACCAGTGATTCCGGGACAACTAACTATGGCTACACCTTC.

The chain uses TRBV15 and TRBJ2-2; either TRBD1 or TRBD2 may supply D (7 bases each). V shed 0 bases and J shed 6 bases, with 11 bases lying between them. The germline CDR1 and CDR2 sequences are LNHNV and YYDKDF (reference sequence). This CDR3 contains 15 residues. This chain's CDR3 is CATSRDPGGAGELFF. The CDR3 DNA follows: TGTGCCACCAGCAGAGATCCAGGGGGGGCCGGGGAGCTGTTTTTT.

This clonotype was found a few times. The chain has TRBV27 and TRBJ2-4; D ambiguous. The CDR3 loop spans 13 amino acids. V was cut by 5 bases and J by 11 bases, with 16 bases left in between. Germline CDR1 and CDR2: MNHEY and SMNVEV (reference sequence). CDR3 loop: CASSLRLLDVQYF. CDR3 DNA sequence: TGTGCCAGCAGTCTACGGTTACTTGACGTTCAGTACTTC.

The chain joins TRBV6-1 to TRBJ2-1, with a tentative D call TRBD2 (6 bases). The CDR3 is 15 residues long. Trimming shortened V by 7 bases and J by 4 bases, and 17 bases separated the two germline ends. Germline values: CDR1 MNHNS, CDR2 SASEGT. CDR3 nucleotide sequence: TGTGCCAGCAACCAAGGCGGGAAGGGGTACAATGAGCAGTTCTTC. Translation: CASNQGGKGYNEQFF.

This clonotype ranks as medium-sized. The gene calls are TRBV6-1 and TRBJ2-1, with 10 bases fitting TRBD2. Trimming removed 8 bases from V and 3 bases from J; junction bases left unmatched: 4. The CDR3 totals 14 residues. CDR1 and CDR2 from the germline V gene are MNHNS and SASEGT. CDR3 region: CASLPSGSYNEQFF. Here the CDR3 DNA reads TGTGCCAGCCTCCCTAGCGGGAGCTACAATGAGCAGTTCTTC.

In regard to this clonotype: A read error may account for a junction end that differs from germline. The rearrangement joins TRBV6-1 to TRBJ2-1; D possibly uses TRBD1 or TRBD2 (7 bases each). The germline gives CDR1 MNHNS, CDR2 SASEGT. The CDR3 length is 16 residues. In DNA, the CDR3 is TGTGCCAGCAGTGAAGCGGGAGGGGGCTCCTCCGGTGAGCAGTTTTTC. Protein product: CASSEAGGGSSGEQFF.